This T cell receptor (beta chain) derives from a study of T cell changes during pregnancy in multiple sclerosis. The germline gives CDR1 SGHAT, CDR2 FQNNGV. The V gene end was trimmed by 3 bases and the J gene end by 8 bases; junction bases not matched to a gene: 3. The CDR3 is 14 amino acids. Profiled with immunoSEQ multiplex PCR; TCRdb holds only in-frame clones, not every one. The sample includes tens of thousands of clones, just over 90% seen only once; the top ten take approximately 1.2%. This chain uses TRBV11-2 with TRBJ2-7; 14 nucleotides match TRBD2. This clonotype was obtained from a female donor with multiple sclerosis, enrolled in a pregnancy study. The starting material was peripheral blood, obtained in the third trimester of pregnancy. This CDR3 reads CASSFGTSGSKQYF. In DNA, the CDR3 is TGTGCCAGCAGCTTCGGGACTAGCGGGAGCAAGCAGTACTTC.